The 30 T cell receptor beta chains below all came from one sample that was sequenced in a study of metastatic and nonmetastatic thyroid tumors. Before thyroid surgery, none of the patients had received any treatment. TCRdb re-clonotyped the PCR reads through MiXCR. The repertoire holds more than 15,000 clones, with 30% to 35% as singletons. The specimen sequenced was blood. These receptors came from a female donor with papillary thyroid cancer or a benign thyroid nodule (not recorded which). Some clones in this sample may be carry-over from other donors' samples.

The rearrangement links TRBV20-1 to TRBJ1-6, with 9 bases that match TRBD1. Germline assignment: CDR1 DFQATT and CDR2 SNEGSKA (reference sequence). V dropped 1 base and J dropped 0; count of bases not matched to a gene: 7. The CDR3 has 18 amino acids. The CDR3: CSARGVGQGSSYNSPLHF. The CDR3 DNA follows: TGCAGTGCTAGAGGGGTAGGACAGGGGAGCTCCTATAATTCACCCCTCCACTTT.

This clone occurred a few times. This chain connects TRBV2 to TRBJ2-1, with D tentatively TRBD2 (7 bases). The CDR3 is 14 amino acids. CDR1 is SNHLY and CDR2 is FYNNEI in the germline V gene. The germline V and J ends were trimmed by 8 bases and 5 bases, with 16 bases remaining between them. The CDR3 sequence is CASQGTTLNNEQFF. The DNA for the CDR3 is TGTGCCAGCCAGGGGACTACCCTAAACAATGAGCAGTTCTTC.

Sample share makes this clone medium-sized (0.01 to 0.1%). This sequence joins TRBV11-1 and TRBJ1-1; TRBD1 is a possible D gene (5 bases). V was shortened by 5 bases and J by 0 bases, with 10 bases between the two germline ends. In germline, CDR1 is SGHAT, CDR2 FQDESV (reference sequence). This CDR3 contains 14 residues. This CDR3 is CASSKDRMNTEAFF. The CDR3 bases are TGTGCCAGCAGCAAAGACAGAATGAACACTGAAGCTTTCTTT. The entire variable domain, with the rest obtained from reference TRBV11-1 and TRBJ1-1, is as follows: EAEVAQSPRYKITEKSQAVAFWCDPISGHATLYWYRQILGQGPELLVQFQDESVVDDSQLPKDRFSAERLKGVDSTLKIQPAELGDSAMYLCASSKDRMNTEAFFGQGTRLTVV.

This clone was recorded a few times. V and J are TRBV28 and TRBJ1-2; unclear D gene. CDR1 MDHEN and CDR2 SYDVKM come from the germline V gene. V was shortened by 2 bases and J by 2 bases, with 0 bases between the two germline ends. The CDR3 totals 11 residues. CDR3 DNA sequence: TGTGCCAGCAGTTTAAACTATGGCTACACCTTC. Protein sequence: CASSLNYGYTF.

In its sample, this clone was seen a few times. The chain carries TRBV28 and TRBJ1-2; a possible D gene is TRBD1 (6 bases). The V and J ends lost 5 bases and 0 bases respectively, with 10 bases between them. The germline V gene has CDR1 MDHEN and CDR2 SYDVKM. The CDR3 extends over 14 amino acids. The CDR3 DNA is TGTGCCAGCAGTCAGGGGTCAGCTAACTATGGCTACACCTTC. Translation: CASSQGSANYGYTF.

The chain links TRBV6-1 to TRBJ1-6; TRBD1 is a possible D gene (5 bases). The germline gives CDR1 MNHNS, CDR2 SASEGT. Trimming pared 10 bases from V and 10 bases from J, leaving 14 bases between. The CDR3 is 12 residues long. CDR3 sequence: CAIATVGSPLHF. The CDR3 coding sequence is TGTGCCATCGCGACAGTGGGATCACCCCTCCACTTT.

The CDR3: CASSSPGASNEQYF. CDR3 in DNA: TGTGCCAGCAGCAGCCCCGGGGCAAGCAACGAGCAGTACTTC. This chain links TRBV5-4 with TRBJ2-7, with D possibly called TRBD1 or TRBD2 (5 bases each). Germline V gene sequence: CDR1 SGHNT, CDR2 YYREEE (reference sequence). The CDR3 sequence is 14 residues long. V lost 4 bases to trimming and J lost 5 bases, with 16 bases between them.

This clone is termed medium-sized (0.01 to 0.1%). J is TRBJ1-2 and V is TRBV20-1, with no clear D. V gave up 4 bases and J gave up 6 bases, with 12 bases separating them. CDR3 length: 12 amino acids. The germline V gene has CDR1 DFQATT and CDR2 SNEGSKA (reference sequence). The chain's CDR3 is CSATDLNDGYTF. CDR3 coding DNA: TGCAGTGCTACCGATCTAAACGATGGCTACACCTTC.

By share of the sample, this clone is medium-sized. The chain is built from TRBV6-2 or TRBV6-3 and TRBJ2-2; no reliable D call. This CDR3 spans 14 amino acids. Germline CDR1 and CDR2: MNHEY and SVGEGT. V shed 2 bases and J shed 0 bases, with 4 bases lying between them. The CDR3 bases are TGTGCCAGCAGTTACCGCCCGAACACCGGGGAGCTGTTTTTT. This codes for CASSYRPNTGELFF.

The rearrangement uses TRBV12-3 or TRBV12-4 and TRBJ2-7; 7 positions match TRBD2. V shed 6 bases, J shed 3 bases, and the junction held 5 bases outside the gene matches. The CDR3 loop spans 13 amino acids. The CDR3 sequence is CASSPRGVYEQYF. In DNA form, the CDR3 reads TGTGCCAGCAGCCCCCGGGGGGTCTACGAGCAGTACTTC.

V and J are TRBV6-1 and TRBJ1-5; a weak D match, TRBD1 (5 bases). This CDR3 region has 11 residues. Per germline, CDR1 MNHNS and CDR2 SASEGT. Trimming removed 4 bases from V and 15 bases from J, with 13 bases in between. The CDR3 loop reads CASSGQGPWHF. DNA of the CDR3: TGTGCCAGCAGTGGGCAGGGACCTTGGCATTTT.

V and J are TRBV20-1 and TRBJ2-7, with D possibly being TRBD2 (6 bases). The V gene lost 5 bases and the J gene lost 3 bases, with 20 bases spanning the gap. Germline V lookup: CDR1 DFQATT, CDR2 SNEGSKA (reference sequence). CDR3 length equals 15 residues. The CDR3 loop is CSAETPGTGLYEQYF. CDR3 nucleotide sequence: TGCAGTGCTGAGACCCCCGGGACTGGCCTCTACGAGCAGTACTTC.

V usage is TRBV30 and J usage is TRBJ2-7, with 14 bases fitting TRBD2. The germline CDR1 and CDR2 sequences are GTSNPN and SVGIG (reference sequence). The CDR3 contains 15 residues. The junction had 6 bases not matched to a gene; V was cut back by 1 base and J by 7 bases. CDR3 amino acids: CAWSAGLAGGGEQYF. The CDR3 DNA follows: TGTGCCTGGAGTGCCGGACTAGCGGGAGGTGGGGAGCAGTACTTC.

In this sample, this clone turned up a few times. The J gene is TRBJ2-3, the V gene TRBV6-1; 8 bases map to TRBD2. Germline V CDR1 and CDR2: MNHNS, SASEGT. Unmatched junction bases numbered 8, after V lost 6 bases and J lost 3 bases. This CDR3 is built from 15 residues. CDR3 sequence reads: CASRPSGGLTDTQYF. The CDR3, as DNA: TGTGCCAGCAGACCCAGCGGGGGTCTGACAGATACGCAGTATTTT.

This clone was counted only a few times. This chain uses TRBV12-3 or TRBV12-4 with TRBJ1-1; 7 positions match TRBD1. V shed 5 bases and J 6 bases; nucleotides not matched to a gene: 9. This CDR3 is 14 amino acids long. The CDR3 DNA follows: TGTGCCAGCAGTATTACCGACAGGGACCCTGAAGCTTTCTTT. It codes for CASSITDRDPEAFF.

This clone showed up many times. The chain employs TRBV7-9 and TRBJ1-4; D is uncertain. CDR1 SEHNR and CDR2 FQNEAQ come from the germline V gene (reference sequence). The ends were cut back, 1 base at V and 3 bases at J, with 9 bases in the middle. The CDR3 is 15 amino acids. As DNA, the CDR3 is TGTGCCAGCAGCTTAGAATTAGAAGCTAATGAAAAACTGTTTTTT. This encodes CASSLELEANEKLFF.

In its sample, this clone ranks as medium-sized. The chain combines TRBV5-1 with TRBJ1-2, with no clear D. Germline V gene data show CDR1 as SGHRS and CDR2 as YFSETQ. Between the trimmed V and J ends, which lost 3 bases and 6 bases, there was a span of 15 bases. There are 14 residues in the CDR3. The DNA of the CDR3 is TGCGCCAGCAGCTCCCAACCCGGGCCGGATGGCTACACCTTC. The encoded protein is CASSSQPGPDGYTF.

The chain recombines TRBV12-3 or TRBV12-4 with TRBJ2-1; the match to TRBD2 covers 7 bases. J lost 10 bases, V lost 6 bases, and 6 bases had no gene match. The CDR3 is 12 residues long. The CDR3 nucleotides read TGTGCCAGCAGGGCTAGGGAGGGGGAGCAGTTCTTC. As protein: CASRAREGEQFF.

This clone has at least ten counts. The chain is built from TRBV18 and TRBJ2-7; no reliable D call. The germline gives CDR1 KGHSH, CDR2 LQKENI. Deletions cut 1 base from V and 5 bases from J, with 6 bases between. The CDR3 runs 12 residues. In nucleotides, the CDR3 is TGTGCCAGCTCACCACGTGGACACGAGCAGTACTTC. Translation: CASSPRGHEQYF.

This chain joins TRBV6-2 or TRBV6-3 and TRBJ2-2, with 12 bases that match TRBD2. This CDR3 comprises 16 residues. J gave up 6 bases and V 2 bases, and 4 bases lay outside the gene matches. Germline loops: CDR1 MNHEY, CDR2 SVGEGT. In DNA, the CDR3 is TGTGCCAGCAGTTACGGACTAGCGGGGTACGCCGGGGAGCTGTTTTTT. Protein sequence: CASSYGLAGYAGELFF.

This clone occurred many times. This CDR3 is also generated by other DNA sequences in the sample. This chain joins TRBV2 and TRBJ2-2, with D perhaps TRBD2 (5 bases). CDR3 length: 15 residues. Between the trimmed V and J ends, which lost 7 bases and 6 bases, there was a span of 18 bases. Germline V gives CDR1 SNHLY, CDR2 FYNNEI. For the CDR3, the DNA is TGTGCCAGCACGGGCGGAGGTTTCCTGGCCGGGGAGCTGTTTTTT. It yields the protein CASTGGGFLAGELFF.

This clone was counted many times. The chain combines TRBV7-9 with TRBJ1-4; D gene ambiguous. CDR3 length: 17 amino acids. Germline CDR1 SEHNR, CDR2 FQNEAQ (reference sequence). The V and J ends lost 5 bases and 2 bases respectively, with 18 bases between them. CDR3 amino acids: CASSPRPGRRTNEKLFF. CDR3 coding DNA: TGTGCCAGCAGCCCCCGTCCGGGTAGACGGACTAATGAAAAACTGTTTTTT.

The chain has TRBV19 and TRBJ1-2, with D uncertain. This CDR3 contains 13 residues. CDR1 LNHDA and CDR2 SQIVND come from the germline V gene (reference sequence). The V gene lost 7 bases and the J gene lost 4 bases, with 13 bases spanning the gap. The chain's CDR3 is CASIAVQIYGYTF. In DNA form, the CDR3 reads TGTGCCAGTATAGCGGTACAGATCTATGGCTACACCTTC. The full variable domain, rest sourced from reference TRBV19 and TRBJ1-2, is DGGITQSPKYLFRKEGQNVTLSCEQNLNHDAMYWYRQDPGQGLRLIYYSQIVNDFQKGDIAEGYSVSREKKESFPLTVTSAQKNPTAFYLCASIAVQIYGYTFGSGTRLTVV.

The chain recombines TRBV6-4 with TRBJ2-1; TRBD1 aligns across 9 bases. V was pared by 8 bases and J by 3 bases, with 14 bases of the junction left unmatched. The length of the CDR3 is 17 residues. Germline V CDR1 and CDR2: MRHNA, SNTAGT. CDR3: CASSPGTGGARYNEQFF. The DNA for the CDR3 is TGTGCCAGCTCCCCCGGTACAGGGGGCGCCCGCTACAATGAGCAGTTCTTC.

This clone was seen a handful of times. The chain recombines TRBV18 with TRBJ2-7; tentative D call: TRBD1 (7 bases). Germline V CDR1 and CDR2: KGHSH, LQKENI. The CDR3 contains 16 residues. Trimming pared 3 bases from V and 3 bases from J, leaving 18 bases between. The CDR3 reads CASSPNYAGQHYEQYF. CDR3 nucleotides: TGTGCCAGCTCACCCAACTATGCGGGACAGCACTACGAGCAGTACTTC.

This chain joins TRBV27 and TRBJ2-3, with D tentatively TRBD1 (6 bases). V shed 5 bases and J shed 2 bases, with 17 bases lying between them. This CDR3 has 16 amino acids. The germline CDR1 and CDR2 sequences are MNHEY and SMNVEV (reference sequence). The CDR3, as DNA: TGTGCCAGCAGTCAACCCTCAGGGGCCCTCACAGATACGCAGTATTTT. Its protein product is CASSQPSGALTDTQYF.

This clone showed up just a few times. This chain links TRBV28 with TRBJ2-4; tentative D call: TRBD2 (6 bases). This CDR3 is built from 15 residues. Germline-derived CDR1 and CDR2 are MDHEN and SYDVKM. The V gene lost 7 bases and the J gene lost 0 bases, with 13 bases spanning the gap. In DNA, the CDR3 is TGTGCCAGCATCACTAGCTGTTTAGCCAAAAACATTCAGTACTTC. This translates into CASITSCLAKNIQYF.

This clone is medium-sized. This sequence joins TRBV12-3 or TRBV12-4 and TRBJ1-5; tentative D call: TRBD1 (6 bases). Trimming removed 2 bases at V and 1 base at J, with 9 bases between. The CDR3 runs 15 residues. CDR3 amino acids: CASSLTGRSNQPQHF. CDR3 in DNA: TGTGCCAGCAGTTTAACAGGGAGAAGCAATCAGCCCCAGCATTTT.

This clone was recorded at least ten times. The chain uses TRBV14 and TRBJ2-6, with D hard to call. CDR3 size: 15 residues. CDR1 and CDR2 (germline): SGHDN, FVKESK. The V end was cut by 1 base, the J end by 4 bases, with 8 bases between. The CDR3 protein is CASSQGPRGANVLTF. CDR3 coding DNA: TGTGCCAGCAGCCAAGGCCCCAGGGGGGCCAACGTCCTGACTTTC.

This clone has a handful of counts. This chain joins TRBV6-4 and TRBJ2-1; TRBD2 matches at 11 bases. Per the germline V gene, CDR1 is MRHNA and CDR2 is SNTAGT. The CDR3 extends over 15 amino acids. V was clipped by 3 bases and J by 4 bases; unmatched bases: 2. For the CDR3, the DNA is TGTGCCAGCAGTGAAGCTAGCGGGAGGTACAATGAGCAGTTCTTC. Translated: CASSEASGRYNEQFF.